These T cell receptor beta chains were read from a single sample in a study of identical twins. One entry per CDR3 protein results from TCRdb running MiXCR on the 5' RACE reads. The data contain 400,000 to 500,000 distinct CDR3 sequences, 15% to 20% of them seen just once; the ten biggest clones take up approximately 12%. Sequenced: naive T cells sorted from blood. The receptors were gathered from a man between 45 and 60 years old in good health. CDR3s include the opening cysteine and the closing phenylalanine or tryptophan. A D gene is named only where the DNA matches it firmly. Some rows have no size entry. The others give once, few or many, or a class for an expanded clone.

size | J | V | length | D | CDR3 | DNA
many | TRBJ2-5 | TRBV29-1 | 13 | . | CSVDKGLGETQYF | TGCAGCGTAGATAAAGGCCTGGGAGAGACCCAGTACTTC
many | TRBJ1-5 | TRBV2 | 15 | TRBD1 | CASRRDRGGNQPQHF | TGTGCCAGCAGGAGGGACAGGGGAGGCAATCAGCCCCAGCATTTT
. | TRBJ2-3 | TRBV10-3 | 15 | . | CAISESRVSTDTQYF | TGTGCCATCAGTGAGTCGCGGGTGAGCACAGATACGCAGTATTTT
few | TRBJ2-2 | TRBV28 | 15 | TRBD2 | CASSFSGLNTGELFF | TGTGCCAGCAGTTTTAGCGGGCTGAACACCGGGGAGCTGTTTTTT
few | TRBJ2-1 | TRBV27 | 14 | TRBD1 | CASGRTGVYNEQFF | TGTGCCAGCGGAAGGACAGGGGTCTACAATGAGCAGTTCTTC
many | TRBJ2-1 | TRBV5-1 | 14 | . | CASSLGDTYNEQFF | TGCGCCAGCAGCTTGGGGGACACGTACAATGAGCAGTTCTTC
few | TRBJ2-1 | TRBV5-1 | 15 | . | CASSSELGGYNEQFF | TGCGCCAGCAGCTCCGAGCTTGGGGGCTACAATGAGCAGTTCTTC
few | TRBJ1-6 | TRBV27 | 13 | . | CASRTGGVSPLHF | TGTGCCAGCAGAACTGGGGGGGTATCACCCCTCCACTTT
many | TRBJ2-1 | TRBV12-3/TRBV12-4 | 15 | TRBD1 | CASSPRDRGYNEQFF | TGTGCCAGCAGCCCCCGGGACAGGGGCTACAATGAGCAGTTCTTC
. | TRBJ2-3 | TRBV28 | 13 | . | CASSYPLQNTQYF | TGTGCCAGCAGTTACCCTCTGCAAAATACGCAGTATTTT
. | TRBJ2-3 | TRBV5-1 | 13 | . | CASSPGITDTQYF | TGCGCCAGCAGCCCGGGGATTACAGATACGCAGTATTTT
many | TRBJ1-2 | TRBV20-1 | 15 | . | CSATIVRQRYYGYTF | TGCAGTGCAACCATCGTGAGACAGAGGTACTATGGCTACACCTTC
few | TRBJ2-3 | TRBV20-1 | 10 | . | CTRGADTQYF | TGTACCCGGGGTGCAGATACGCAGTATTTT
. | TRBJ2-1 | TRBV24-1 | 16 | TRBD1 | CATSGLRTGGAGEQFF | TGTGCCACCAGTGGGTTACGGACAGGGGGCGCAGGTGAGCAGTTCTTC
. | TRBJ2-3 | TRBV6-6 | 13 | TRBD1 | CASSNYRGNTQYF | TGTGCCAGCAGCAACTACAGGGGAAATACGCAGTATTTT